Listed below are T cell receptor beta chains from one sample, sequenced in a study of response to subunit inactivated influenza vaccine. One entry per CDR3 protein, called by TCRdb with MiXCR from the RT-PCR reads. The sample has 650,000 to 850,000 distinct CDR3 sequences, around 13% seen once. The sequencing used PBMCs from blood, collected approximately 15 days before vaccination. The receptors here all came from a man aged 50-59 years who received an inactivated influenza vaccine. CDR3s include the opening cysteine and the closing phenylalanine or tryptophan. Fields, in order: V gene, J gene, CDR3 length, D gene, clone size, CDR3 protein, CDR3 DNA. D genes are given only for firm matches. Expanded clones get a size class; other rows say once, few or many, or leave the size out.

TRBV12-3/TRBV12-4	TRBJ2-1	11	-	many	CASSFFDEQFF	TGTGCCAGCAGTTTCTTCGATGAGCAGTTCTTC
TRBV12-3/TRBV12-4	TRBJ2-3	12	-	many	CASSLFVDTQYF	TGTGCCAGCAGCCTATTCGTGGATACGCAGTATTTT
TRBV12-3/TRBV12-4	TRBJ1-2	12	-	-	CASSQIGYGYTF	TGTGCCAGCAGCCAGATTGGCTATGGCTACACCTTC
TRBV5-1	TRBJ2-5	15	-	-	CASSSSGYRLETQYF	TGCGCCAGCAGCAGCTCCGGCTATCGCCTAGAGACCCAGTACTTC
TRBV7-2	TRBJ1-1	13	-	few	CASSLGTATEAFF	TGTGCCAGCAGCTTAGGGACAGCTACTGAAGCTTTCTTT
TRBV3-1	TRBJ1-2	16	TRBD1	few	CASSTGGTGVNYGYTF	TGTGCCAGCAGCACGGGCGGAACAGGGGTTAACTATGGCTACACCTTC
TRBV15	TRBJ2-5	15	TRBD1	-	CATSRWGQAVETQYF	TGTGCCACCAGCAGATGGGGACAGGCCGTGGAGACCCAGTACTTC
TRBV5-1	TRBJ1-5	15	-	-	CASSLDGGQSQPQHF	TGCGCCAGCAGCTTGGATGGGGGGCAGAGTCAGCCCCAGCATTTT
TRBV6-5	TRBJ2-1	18	-	few	CASSYSGQRQNKGNEQFF	TGTGCCAGCAGTTACTCGGGGCAGCGCCAAAACAAAGGGAATGAGCAGTTCTTC
TRBV6-1	TRBJ2-5	14	-	-	CASSPAEVQETQYF	TGTGCCAGCAGCCCCGCGGAGGTTCAAGAGACCCAGTACTTC
TRBV7-7	TRBJ2-1	14	TRBD2	-	CASSPSGLAGTWFF	TGTGCTAGCAGCCCGTCAGGGCTAGCGGGGACTTGGTTCTTC
TRBV20-1	TRBJ2-7	13	TRBD2	few	CSASLLAAHEQYF	TGCAGTGCTAGCTTACTAGCGGCCCACGAGCAGTACTTC
TRBV20-1	TRBJ2-1	13	-	-	CSARDYLVYEQFF	TGCAGTGCTAGAGATTATCTAGTCTATGAGCAGTTCTTC
TRBV5-1	TRBJ2-1	17	TRBD2	few	CASSLAGSGSPYNEQFF	TGCGCCAGCAGCTTGGCCGGGAGCGGGAGCCCCTACAATGAGCAGTTCTTC
TRBV19	TRBJ2-7	18	TRBD1	-	CASQSNLGTGGATYEQYF	TGTGCCAGTCAGTCAAACCTCGGGACAGGGGGAGCAACCTACGAGCAGTACTTC
TRBV6-1	TRBJ1-5	15	-	-	CASSERTVANQPQHF	TGTGCCAGCAGTGAACGGACAGTCGCGAATCAGCCCCAGCATTTT
TRBV7-9	TRBJ2-1	11	TRBD2	-	CASLAGNEQFF	TGTGCCAGCCTAGCGGGGAATGAGCAGTTCTTC
TRBV12-3/TRBV12-4	TRBJ1-1	13	-	-	CASSFFTESEAFF	TGTGCCAGCAGTTTCTTCACAGAGTCTGAAGCTTTCTTT
TRBV5-1	TRBJ2-5	16	TRBD2	few	CASSLGGSGGEETQYF	TGCGCCAGCAGCTTGGGCGGTAGCGGGGGAGAAGAGACCCAGTACTTC
TRBV14	TRBJ1-2	15	TRBD1	-	CASSRSQGGDYGYTF	TGTGCCAGCAGCCGCAGTCAGGGGGGCGACTATGGCTACACCTTC
TRBV4-3	TRBJ1-1	15	-	-	CASSQERSINTEAFF	TGCGCCAGCAGCCAAGAGCGCAGTATAAACACTGAAGCTTTCTTT
TRBV4-3	TRBJ1-3	17	-	-	CASSQEGTGSSGNTIYF	TGCGCCAGCAGCCAAGAAGGTACAGGGAGCTCTGGAAACACCATATATTTT
TRBV30	TRBJ2-3	15	-	few	CAWSPGLLNTDTQYF	TGTGCCTGGAGTCCGGGCCTCCTGAACACAGATACGCAGTATTTT
TRBV20-1	TRBJ2-7	15	TRBD2	-	CSARASGRATYEQYF	TGCAGTGCTAGAGCTAGCGGGAGGGCGACCTACGAGCAGTACTTC
TRBV12-3/TRBV12-4	TRBJ2-4	16	-	few	CASSPRDTLAKNIQYF	TGTGCCAGCAGTCCTCGGGACACTTTAGCCAAAAACATTCAGTACTTC
TRBV7-2	TRBJ2-1	15	TRBD2	-	CASSLASGGANEQFF	TGTGCCAGCAGCTTAGCGAGCGGGGGGGCAAATGAGCAGTTCTTC
TRBV12-3/TRBV12-4	TRBJ2-2	16	TRBD2	-	CASSELAGGRTGELFF	TGTGCCAGCAGTGAACTAGCGGGAGGTCGGACCGGGGAGCTGTTTTTT
TRBV14	TRBJ2-4	18	-	-	CASSQAKRARGAKNIQYF	TGTGCCAGCAGCCAAGCCAAGAGGGCACGGGGCGCCAAAAACATTCAGTACTTC
TRBV9	TRBJ1-1	18	TRBD1	-	CASSASGTGGAWGTEAFF	TGTGCCAGCAGCGCCTCGGGGACAGGGGGGGCCTGGGGCACTGAAGCTTTCTTT
TRBV14	TRBJ2-3	15	TRBD2	-	CASAITSGLTDTQYF	TGTGCCAGCGCGATAACTAGCGGACTCACAGATACGCAGTATTTT
TRBV7-9	TRBJ2-2	16	-	-	CASSLRRGANTGELFF	TGTGCCAGCAGCCTTAGACGGGGAGCGAACACCGGGGAGCTGTTTTTT
TRBV11-2	TRBJ2-7	16	-	-	CASSTFQRGHTYEQYF	TGTGCCAGCAGCACCTTCCAACGGGGGCACACCTACGAGCAGTACTTC
TRBV4-3	TRBJ2-7	14	-	-	CASSQEGTVGEQYF	TGCGCCAGCAGCCAAGAGGGGACGGTCGGCGAGCAGTACTTC
TRBV7-6	TRBJ2-5	16	TRBD1	-	CASSSYRGRVQETQYF	TGTGCCAGCAGCTCTTACAGGGGGAGAGTCCAAGAGACCCAGTACTTC
TRBV6-2/TRBV6-3	TRBJ2-1	16	TRBD2	-	CASSDWGLAGANEQFF	TGTGCCAGCAGCGACTGGGGACTAGCGGGGGCCAATGAGCAGTTCTTC
TRBV27	TRBJ1-1	15	-	-	CASSLRRGLNTEAFF	TGTGCCAGCAGTTTAAGACGCGGATTGAACACTGAAGCTTTCTTT
TRBV4-2	TRBJ2-7	16	TRBD1	few	CASSQVLGQISYEQYF	TGTGCCAGCAGCCAAGTTTTGGGACAGATATCCTACGAGCAGTACTTC
TRBV7-8	TRBJ2-6	13	-	few	CASSTPRANVLTF	TGTGCCAGCAGCACTCCCCGGGCCAACGTCCTGACTTTC
TRBV29-1	TRBJ1-3	13	-	few	CSAEWGPGNTIYF	TGCAGCGCCGAGTGGGGTCCTGGAAACACCATATATTTT
TRBV29-1	TRBJ2-3	14	-	-	CSVATYTSTDTQYF	TGCAGCGTTGCCACATACACTAGCACAGATACGCAGTATTTT
TRBV5-1	TRBJ1-1	13	-	few	CASSFTENTEAFF	TGCGCCAGCAGCTTTACAGAGAACACTGAAGCTTTCTTT
TRBV6-5	TRBJ1-3	17	-	-	CASSYSRRAADGNTIYF	TGTGCCAGCAGTTACTCGCGGCGAGCGGCGGATGGAAACACCATATATTTT
TRBV20-1	TRBJ2-7	15	TRBD1	few	CSASVTGQGYYEQYF	TGCAGTGCTTCCGTTACGGGACAGGGATACTACGAGCAGTACTTC
TRBV2	TRBJ1-1	12	-	-	CASRPPNTEAFF	TGTGCCAGCAGACCACCGAACACTGAAGCTTTCTTT
TRBV12-3/TRBV12-4	TRBJ1-1	13	TRBD1	-	CASGDRGIAEAFF	TGTGCCAGCGGTGACAGGGGGATAGCTGAAGCTTTCTTT
TRBV10-3	TRBJ2-1	13	-	many	CAISGVRSDEQFF	TGTGCCATCAGTGGGGTCAGGTCGGATGAGCAGTTCTTC
TRBV20-1	TRBJ2-5	15	TRBD2	-	CSAIRLAGIGETQYF	TGCAGTGCTATCCGACTAGCGGGGATAGGAGAGACCCAGTACTTC
TRBV4-3	TRBJ1-2	14	-	many	CASSQASGRDGYTF	TGCGCCAGCAGCCAAGCCAGCGGGAGAGATGGCTACACCTTC
TRBV28	TRBJ2-2	15	-	-	CASSPHTGLTGELFF	TGTGCCAGCAGCCCCCACACGGGGTTGACCGGGGAGCTGTTTTTT
TRBV24-1	TRBJ2-5	15	-	many	CATSDPTDMQETQYF	TGTGCCACCAGTGATCCCACGGACATGCAAGAGACCCAGTACTTC
TRBV29-1	TRBJ1-3	13	-	-	CSVDEVSGNTIYF	TGCAGCGTTGATGAAGTCTCTGGAAACACCATATATTTT
TRBV6-6	TRBJ2-3	12	-	-	CASSTSWYTQYF	TGTGCCAGCAGTACCTCTTGGTATACGCAGTATTTT
TRBV10-3	TRBJ2-7	13	TRBD2	many	CAVRPAGEREQYF	TGTGCCGTTCGACCAGCGGGAGAACGCGAGCAGTACTTC
TRBV24-1	TRBJ2-2	16	-	many	CATSDSDLFGTGELFF	TGTGCCACCAGTGATTCGGACCTTTTTGGCACCGGGGAGCTGTTTTTT
TRBV20-1	TRBJ2-2	13	TRBD1	few	CSAYDRATGELFF	TGCAGTGCTTACGACAGGGCCACCGGGGAGCTGTTTTTT
TRBV20-1	TRBJ2-3	15	TRBD2	few	CSARGLARSPDTQYF	TGCAGTGCTAGAGGACTAGCCCGGAGCCCAGATACGCAGTATTTT
TRBV12-3/TRBV12-4	TRBJ1-6	14	-	-	CASSYSDLNSPLHF	TGTGCCAGCAGTTACTCCGATCTAAATTCACCCCTCCACTTT
TRBV6-5	TRBJ2-7	19	TRBD2	many	CASSYLAGGLHISTYEQYF	TGTGCCAGCAGTTACCTAGCGGGGGGCCTCCACATCTCTACCTACGAGCAGTACTTC
TRBV4-3	TRBJ1-1	15	-	many	CASSPRQSMNTEAFF	TGCGCCAGCAGCCCTCGCCAGTCAATGAACACTGAAGCTTTCTTT
TRBV7-9	TRBJ2-3	15	TRBD2	-	CASSSIAGVLNTQYF	TGTGCCAGCAGCTCGATAGCGGGAGTGTTAAATACGCAGTATTTT